The 28 T cell receptor beta chains below come from one sample, sequenced in a study of cytomegalovirus exposure and HLA in healthy donors. Profiled with immunoSEQ multiplex PCR; TCRdb holds only in-frame clones, not every one. This table has 300,000 or so clones, nearly 90% appearing once. Input material: PBMCs. These receptors were collected from a man aged 25 to 45 in good health and CMV-seronegative.

This clone was seen repeatedly, ten times or more. This chain uses TRBV12-5 with TRBJ2-5, with D perhaps matching TRBD1 (5 bases). Germline V gene lookup returns CDR1 LGHNT and CDR2 FRNRAP. This CDR3 contains 15 residues. The V end lost 1 base, the J end lost 5 bases, and 14 bases lay between the germline ends. Written as DNA, the CDR3 is TGTGCTAGTGGTTTGGGTTTCCCCCAGGGTGAGACCCAGTACTTC. It translates to CASGLGFPQGETQYF.

The rearrangement links TRBV10-1 to TRBJ1-4; TRBD1 matches 11 bases. The V gene end was trimmed by 6 bases and the J gene end by 5 bases; junction bases not matched to a gene: 5. This CDR3 region has 15 residues. Germline V gene lookup returns CDR1 WNHNN and CDR2 SYGVQD (reference sequence). The CDR3 protein is CASRPGTGGNEKLFF. The CDR3 DNA follows: TGCGCCAGCAGACCTGGGACAGGGGGAAATGAAAAACTGTTTTTT.

This sequence joins TRBV7-9 and TRBJ2-5; 7 nucleotides align to TRBD1. J was trimmed by 1 base and V by 5 bases; bases with no gene match: 10. CDR3 length: 16 residues. Germline lookup yields CDR1 SEHNR and CDR2 FQNEAQ (reference sequence). The CDR3 reads CASSPLGQSGQETQYF. In DNA, the CDR3 is TGTGCCAGCAGCCCACTGGGACAGTCGGGCCAAGAGACCCAGTACTTC.

The chain is built from TRBV12-1 and TRBJ2-1; the table assigns TRBD2, which was not confirmed against the DNA. TRBV12-1 is termed a pseudogene. The CDR3 covers 16 residues. Written as DNA, the CDR3 is TGTGCCAGCAGCGGCCGGACTAGCTCCCCCTACAATGAGCAGTTCTTC. It translates to CASSGRTSSPYNEQFF.

CDR3 protein: CASSSRGSYNEQFF. Here the CDR3 DNA reads TGTGCCAGCAGTTCCAGGGGTTCCTACAATGAGCAGTTCTTC. This chain connects TRBV6-5 to TRBJ2-1, with a weak D call TRBD1 (6 bases). The CDR3 covers 14 residues. Germline lookup yields CDR1 MNHEY and CDR2 SVGAGI. V lost 4 bases to trimming and J lost 1 base, with 8 bases between them.

V gene TRBV6-1 combines with J gene TRBJ2-5; 9 nucleotides align to TRBD2. The germline CDR1 and CDR2 sequences are MNHNS and SASEGT. CDR3 size: 13 residues. The junction had 5 bases not matched to a gene; V was cut back by 11 bases and J by 1 base. The CDR3 loop is CAGSGGVQETQYF. The CDR3 nucleotides are TGTGCCGGTAGCGGGGGCGTCCAAGAGACCCAGTACTTC.

The table lists this clone with a count of one. The chain combines TRBV7-2 with TRBJ2-3, with 15 bases aligning to TRBD2. The CDR3 runs 16 residues. The germline gives CDR1 SGHTA, CDR2 FQGNSA. The ends lost 4 bases at V and 8 bases at J; junction bases unmatched: 7. The CDR3 nucleotides are TGTGCCAGCAGCTCAGGGACTAGCGGGGGGCAGAGTACGCAGTATTTT. Amino acids: CASSSGTSGGQSTQYF.

This clone was observed a few times. This chain's CDR3 is CASSIGSTRTGELFF. DNA of the CDR3: TGTGCCAGTAGTATAGGGTCGACTAGGACCGGGGAGCTGTTTTTT. The V gene is TRBV19, the J gene TRBJ2-2; D perhaps matches TRBD2 (6 bases). Germline CDR1 is LNHDA and CDR2 is SQIVND (reference sequence). CDR3 length: 15 residues. Trimming took 1 base from V and 5 from J, leaving 11 bases between them.

The chain combines TRBV5-6 with TRBJ2-7, with TRBD1 matching over 9 bases. The germline V gene has CDR1 SGHDT and CDR2 YYEEEE. The CDR3 extends over 17 amino acids. After removal of 5 bases from V and 3 bases from J, the junction contained 15 bases not matched to a gene. CDR3 in DNA: TGTGCCAGCAGGGGGACAGGGAGGAACCTTCTCGACTACGAGCAGTACTTC. Its translation is CASRGTGRNLLDYEQYF.

The rearrangement uses TRBV5-4 and TRBJ2-5; tentative D call: TRBD1 (5 bases). Germline V gene data show CDR1 as SGHNT and CDR2 as YYREEE (reference sequence). This CDR3 region has 12 residues. Trimming left V 4 bases short and J 3 bases short, with 7 bases between. Here the CDR3 reads CASSAREETQYF. CDR3 DNA: TGTGCCAGCAGCGCCAGGGAAGAGACCCAGTACTTC.

V is TRBV5-1 and J is TRBJ1-2; a possible D gene is TRBD1 (5 bases). Germline V gene sequence: CDR1 SGHRS, CDR2 YFSETQ. The V gene lost 5 bases and the J gene lost 2 bases, with 13 bases spanning the gap. The CDR3 contains 14 residues. The CDR3 coding sequence is TGCGCCAGCAGTTACCTGGACATCAACTATGGCTACACCTTC. Translation gives CASSYLDINYGYTF.

J is TRBJ2-7 and V is TRBV18; 8 bases are a match to TRBD1. The trim removed 3 bases at V and 5 bases at J, leaving 9 bases unmatched. The CDR3 length is 15 residues. Looked up from germline, CDR1 is KGHSH and CDR2 is LQKENI. CDR3 sequence (DNA): TGTGCCAGCTCACCTCCGCGGACAGGGCCCCACGAGCAGTACTTC. It specifies CASSPPRTGPHEQYF.

The chain joins TRBV7-8 to TRBJ2-1, with TRBD1 matching over 8 bases. Trimming took 0 bases from V and 6 from J; bases not matched to a gene: 4. The CDR3 is 15 amino acids. Germline-derived CDR1 and CDR2 are SGHVS and FQNEAQ. DNA for the CDR3: TGTGCCAGCAGCTTAGCTGGGACAGGAAGCAATGAGCAGTTCTTC. Amino acids: CASSLAGTGSNEQFF.

The CDR3 sequence is CASSLDGPNTGELFF. The CDR3 nucleotides are TGTGCCAGCAGCTTAGACGGTCCGAACACCGGGGAGCTGTTTTTT. This chain connects TRBV7-2 to TRBJ2-2; no firm D call. Per the germline V gene, CDR1 is SGHTA and CDR2 is FQGNSA. The CDR3 is made up of 15 amino acids. The V end lost 1 base, the J end lost 0 bases, and 6 bases lay between the germline ends.

V gene TRBV5-6 combines with J gene TRBJ2-1; 11 bases line up with TRBD2. Trimming took 6 bases from V and 5 from J; bases not matched to a gene: 7. The CDR3 contains 15 residues. Per the germline V gene, CDR1 is SGHDT and CDR2 is YYEEEE. The CDR3 nucleotides are TGTGCCAGCACCCTTGCTAGCGGGGGGCACAATGAGCAGTTCTTC. Translated, it gives CASTLASGGHNEQFF.

The chain employs TRBV7-9 and TRBJ2-5; D unclear. Trimming shortened V by 5 bases and J by 2 bases, and 15 bases separated the two germline ends. CDR1 is SEHNR, CDR2 FQNEAQ, per germline (reference sequence). This CDR3 contains 15 residues. CDR3 bases: TGTGCCAGCAGCATCGTCCTCCTGGCTCAAGAGACCCAGTACTTC. Its protein is CASSIVLLAQETQYF. Full variable domain (outside the CDR3, taken from reference TRBV7-9 and TRBJ2-5): DTGVSQNPRHKITKRGQNVTFRCDPISEHNRLYWYRQTLGQGPEFLTYFQNEAQLEKSRLLSDRFSAERPKGSFSTLEIQRTEQGDSAMYLCASSIVLLAQETQYFGPGTRLLVL.

J is TRBJ2-1 and V is TRBV6-6; 7 bases match TRBD1. Trimming at V came to 1 base and at J to 7 bases, leaving 7 bases not matched to a gene. Germline V gives CDR1 MNHNY, CDR2 SVGAGI (reference sequence). The CDR3 loop spans 15 amino acids. CDR3: CASSYLTDRVNEQFF. For the CDR3, the DNA is TGTGCCAGCAGTTACTTAACCGACAGGGTGAATGAGCAGTTCTTC.

The genes are TRBV6-1 and TRBJ2-5; D is perhaps TRBD2 (5 bases). The CDR3 sequence is 17 residues long. The germline V gene encodes CDR1 MNHNS and CDR2 SASEGT. The V end was cut by 1 base, the J end by 2 bases, with 17 bases between. The CDR3 is CASSEGPVGGLQETQYF. In nucleotides, the CDR3 is TGTGCCAGCAGTGAAGGGCCGGTTGGTGGACTTCAAGAGACCCAGTACTTC.

The rearrangement joins TRBV27 to TRBJ1-6, with D unresolved. With 4 bases removed from V and 7 bases from J, the gap between germline ends came to 5 bases. This CDR3 has 12 amino acids. Germline loops: CDR1 MNHEY, CDR2 SMNVEV (reference sequence). CDR3 bases: TGTGCCAGCAGTTCCAGAAATTCACCCCTCCACTTT. Translation gives CASSSRNSPLHF.

This sequence joins TRBV6-5 and TRBJ1-2; TRBD1 matches at 7 bases. The V and J ends lost 6 bases and 5 bases, in that order; junction bases with no gene match: 12. The CDR3 has 15 residues. Germline values: CDR1 MNHEY, CDR2 SVGAGI. The CDR3 bases are TGTGCCAGCAGCAGATTAGGACAGGCTTCTTATGGCTACACCTTC. This encodes CASSRLGQASYGYTF.

The rearrangement links TRBV7-9 to TRBJ2-7; tentative D call: TRBD2 (5 bases). There are 14 residues in the CDR3. Looked up from germline, CDR1 is SEHNR and CDR2 is FQNEAQ (reference sequence). The V end lost 5 bases, the J end lost 3 bases, and 14 bases lay between the germline ends. The CDR3 DNA reads as TGTGCCAGCAGCCCCCGGGATTATAACTACGAGCAGTACTTC. Residues: CASSPRDYNYEQYF.

The V and J genes are TRBV19 and TRBJ1-2; D possibly corresponds to TRBD1 (5 bases). The CDR3 contains 15 residues. Germline CDR1 and CDR2: LNHDA and SQIVND (reference sequence). Trimming left V 3 bases short and J 0 bases short, with 11 bases between. In DNA, the CDR3 is TGTGCCAGTAGTATTTGGGGCGAAACTAACTATGGCTACACCTTC. Translating gives CASSIWGETNYGYTF.

This clone has a handful of counts. The chain is built from TRBV6-5 and TRBJ2-5; D is perhaps TRBD2 (6 bases). The CDR3 consists of 14 residues. V shed 0 bases and J shed 5 bases, with 10 bases lying between them. CDR1 is MNHEY, CDR2 SVGAGI, per germline. The CDR3 DNA sequence: TGTGCCAGCAGTTACTCGGAGGGGTCCGAGACCCAGTACTTC. Protein sequence: CASSYSEGSETQYF.

The CDR3 loop reads CASSYTNRYTEAFF. The CDR3 DNA reads TGTGCCAGCAGTTACACTAACAGGTACACTGAAGCTTTCTTT. The V gene is TRBV2, the J gene TRBJ1-1, with D perhaps TRBD1 (5 bases). Trimming shortened V by 5 bases and J by 3 bases, and 13 bases separated the two germline ends. CDR1 is SNHLY and CDR2 is FYNNEI in the germline V gene. This CDR3 spans 14 amino acids.

The chain is built from TRBV15 and TRBJ2-6; D is perhaps TRBD1 (5 bases). V dropped 5 bases and J dropped 0 bases, with 11 bases sitting between them. Looked up from germline, CDR1 is LNHNV and CDR2 is YYDKDF (reference sequence). CDR3 size: 16 residues. CDR3 protein: CATSLGEGSGANVLTF. CDR3 nucleotides: TGTGCCACCAGCCTAGGGGAAGGCTCTGGGGCCAACGTCCTGACTTTC.

The rearrangement joins TRBV5-6 to TRBJ2-7; D possibly corresponds to TRBD1 (5 bases). V was pared by 0 bases and J by 6 bases, with 10 bases between. The CDR3 contains 13 residues. Germline V CDR1 and CDR2: SGHDT, YYEEEE. DNA for the CDR3: TGTGCCAGCAGCTTGGGTGGCAGGGCCGAGCAGTACTTC. It encodes CASSLGGRAEQYF.

The CDR3: CASRRSGGRAEAFF. In nucleotides, the CDR3 is TGTGCCAGCAGGAGGAGTGGGGGCAGGGCTGAAGCTTTCTTT. V gene TRBV6-5 combines with J gene TRBJ1-1; a weak D match, TRBD1 (6 bases). This CDR3 is 14 amino acids long. The ends were cut back, 6 bases at V and 6 bases at J, with 17 bases in the middle. CDR1 MNHEY and CDR2 SVGAGI come from the germline V gene.

V and J are TRBV21-1 and TRBJ1-1; the tabulated D call, TRBD1, remains unverified against the DNA. TRBV21-1 is recorded as a pseudogene. CDR3 size: 16 residues. The CDR3 sequence is CASSKGRRTGGSEAFF. In DNA form, the CDR3 reads TGTGCCAGCAGCAAAGGGCGGCGGACAGGGGGCTCTGAAGCTTTCTTT.